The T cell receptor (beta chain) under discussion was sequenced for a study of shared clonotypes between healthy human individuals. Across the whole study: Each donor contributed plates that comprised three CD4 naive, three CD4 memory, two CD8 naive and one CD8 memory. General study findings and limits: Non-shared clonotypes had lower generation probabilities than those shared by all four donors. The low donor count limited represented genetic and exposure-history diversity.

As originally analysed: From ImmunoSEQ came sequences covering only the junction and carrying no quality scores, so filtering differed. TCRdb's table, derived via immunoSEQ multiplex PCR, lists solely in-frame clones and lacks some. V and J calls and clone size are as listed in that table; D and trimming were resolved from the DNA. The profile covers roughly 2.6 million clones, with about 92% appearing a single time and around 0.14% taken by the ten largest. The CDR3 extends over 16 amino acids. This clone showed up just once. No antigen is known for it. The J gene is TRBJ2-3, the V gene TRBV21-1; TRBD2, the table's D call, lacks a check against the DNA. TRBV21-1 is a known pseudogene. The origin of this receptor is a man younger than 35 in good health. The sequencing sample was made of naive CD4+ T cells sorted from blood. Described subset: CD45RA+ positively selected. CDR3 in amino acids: CASSKGGDPSTDTQYF. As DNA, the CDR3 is TGTGCCAGCAGCAAAGGGGGGGACCCTAGCACAGATACGCAGTATTTT.